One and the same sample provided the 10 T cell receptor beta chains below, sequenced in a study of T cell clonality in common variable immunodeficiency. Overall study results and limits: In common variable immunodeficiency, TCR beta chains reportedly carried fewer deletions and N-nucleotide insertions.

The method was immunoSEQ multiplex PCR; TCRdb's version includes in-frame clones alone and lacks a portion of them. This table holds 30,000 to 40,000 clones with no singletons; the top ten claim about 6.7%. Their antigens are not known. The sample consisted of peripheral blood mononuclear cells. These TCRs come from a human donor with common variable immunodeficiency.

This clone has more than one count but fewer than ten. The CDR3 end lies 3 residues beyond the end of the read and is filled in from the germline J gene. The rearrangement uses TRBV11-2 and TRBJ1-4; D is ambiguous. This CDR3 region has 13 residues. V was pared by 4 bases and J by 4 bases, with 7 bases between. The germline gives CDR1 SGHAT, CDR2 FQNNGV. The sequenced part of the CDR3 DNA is TGTGCCAGCAGCTCCACAGATAATGAAAAA. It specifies CASSSTDNEK. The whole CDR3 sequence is CASSSTDNEKLFF.

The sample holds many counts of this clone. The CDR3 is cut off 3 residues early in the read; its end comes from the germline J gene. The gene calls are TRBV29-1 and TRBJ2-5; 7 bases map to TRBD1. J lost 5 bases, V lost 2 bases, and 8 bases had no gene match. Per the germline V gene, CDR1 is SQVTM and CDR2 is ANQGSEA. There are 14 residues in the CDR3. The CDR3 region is CSVEPGQPQETQYF. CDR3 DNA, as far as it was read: TGCAGCGTTGAACCGGGACAGCCTCAGGAGACC.

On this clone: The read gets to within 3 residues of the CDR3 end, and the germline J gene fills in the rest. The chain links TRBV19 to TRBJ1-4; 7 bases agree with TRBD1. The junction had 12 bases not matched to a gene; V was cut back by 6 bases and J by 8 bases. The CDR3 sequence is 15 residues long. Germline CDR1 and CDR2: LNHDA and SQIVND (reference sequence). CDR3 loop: CASRTGTEGKEKLFF. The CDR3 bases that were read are TGTGCCAGTAGGACAGGGACAGAAGGTAAGGAAAAA.

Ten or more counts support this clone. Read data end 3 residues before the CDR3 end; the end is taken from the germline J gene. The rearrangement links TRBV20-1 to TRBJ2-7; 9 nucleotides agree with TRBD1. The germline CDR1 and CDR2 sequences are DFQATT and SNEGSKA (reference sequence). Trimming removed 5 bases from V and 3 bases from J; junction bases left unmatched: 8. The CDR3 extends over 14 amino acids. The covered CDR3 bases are TGCAGTGCTTCACGGACAGGGGAGGGCTACGAG. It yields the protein CSASRTGEGYE. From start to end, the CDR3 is CSASRTGEGYEQYF.

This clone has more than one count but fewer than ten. The CDR3 loop reads CASSGTTNTGELFF. The CDR3 bases that were read are TGTGCCAGCTCAGGGACAACGAACACCGGGGAG. This chain connects TRBV18 to TRBJ2-2; tentative D call: TRBD1 (6 bases). The sequenced fragment ends 3 residues before the CDR3 boundary, so the rest is inferred from the germline J gene. The CDR3 contains 14 residues. Germline assignment: CDR1 KGHSH and CDR2 LQKENI. Trimming cost V 5 bases and J 0 bases, with 7 bases left between them.

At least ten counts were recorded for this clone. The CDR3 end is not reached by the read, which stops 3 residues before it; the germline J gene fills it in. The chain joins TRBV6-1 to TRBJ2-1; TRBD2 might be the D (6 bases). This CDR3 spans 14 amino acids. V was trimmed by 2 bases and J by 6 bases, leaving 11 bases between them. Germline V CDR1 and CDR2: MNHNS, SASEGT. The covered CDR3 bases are TGTGCCAGCAGTGAAAGGCAGGGAGGCAATGAG. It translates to CASSERQGGNE. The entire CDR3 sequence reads CASSERQGGNEQFF.

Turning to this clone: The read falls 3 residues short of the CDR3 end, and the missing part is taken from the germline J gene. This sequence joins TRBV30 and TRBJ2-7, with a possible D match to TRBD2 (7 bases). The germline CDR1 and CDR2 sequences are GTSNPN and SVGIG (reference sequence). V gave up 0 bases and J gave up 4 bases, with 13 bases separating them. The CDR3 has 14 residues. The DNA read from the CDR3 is TGTGCCTGGAGTGTAGGGGGGGGTCCTTACGAG. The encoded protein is CAWSVGGGPYE. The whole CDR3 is CAWSVGGGPYEQYF.

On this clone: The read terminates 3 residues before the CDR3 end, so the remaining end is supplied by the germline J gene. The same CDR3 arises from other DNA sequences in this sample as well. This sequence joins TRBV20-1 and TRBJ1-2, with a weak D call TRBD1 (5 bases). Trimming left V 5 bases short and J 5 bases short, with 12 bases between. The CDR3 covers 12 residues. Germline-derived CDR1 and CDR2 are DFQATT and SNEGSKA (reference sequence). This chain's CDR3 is CSAPHGGYGYTF. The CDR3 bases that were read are TGCAGTGCTCCCCACGGGGGGTATGGC.

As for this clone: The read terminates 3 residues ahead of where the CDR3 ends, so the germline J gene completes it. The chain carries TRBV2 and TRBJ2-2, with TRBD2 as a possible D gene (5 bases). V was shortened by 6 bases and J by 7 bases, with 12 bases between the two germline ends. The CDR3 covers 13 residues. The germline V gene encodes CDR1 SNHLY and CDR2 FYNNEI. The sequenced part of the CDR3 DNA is TGTGCCAGCAGCCTGACTATGAACGGGGAG. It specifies CASSLTMNGE. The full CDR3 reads CASSLTMNGELFF.

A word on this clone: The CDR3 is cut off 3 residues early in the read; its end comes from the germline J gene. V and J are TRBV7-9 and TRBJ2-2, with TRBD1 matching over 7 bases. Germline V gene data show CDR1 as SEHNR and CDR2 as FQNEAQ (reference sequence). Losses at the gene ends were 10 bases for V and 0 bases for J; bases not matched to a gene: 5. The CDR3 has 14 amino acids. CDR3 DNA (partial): TGTGCCAACACAGGGGACACGAACACCGGGGAG. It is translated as CANTGDTNTGE. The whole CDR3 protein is CANTGDTNTGELFF. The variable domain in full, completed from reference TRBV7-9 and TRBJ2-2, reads DTGVSQNPRHKITKRGQNVTFRCDPISEHNRLYWYRQTLGQGPEFLTYFQNEAQLEKSRLLSDRFSAERPKGSFSTLEIQRTEQGDSAMYLCANTGDTNTGELFFGEGSRLTVL.